This T cell receptor beta chain was observed in a study of T-cell memory formation after mild COVID-19. Findings and caveats of the study: Contracting CD8+ clones were enriched in EMRA, CD4+ mainly in CM and EM. The study detected some responding clones in pre-infection memory, suggesting cross-reactive memory joined.

Germline assignment: CDR1 SGHRS and CDR2 YFSETQ. Trimming took 3 bases from V and 8 from J; bases not matched to a gene: 12. This CDR3 contains 16 residues. Regarding this clonotype: The antigen is unknown.

5'RACE, which relied on constant-segment primers, yielded TCR alpha and TCR beta cDNA libraries carrying sample barcodes and UMIs. TCRdb re-analysed the 5' RACE reads in MiXCR, keeping a single row per CDR3 protein. The table lists 80,000 to 95,000 distinct CDR3 sequences, 20% to 25% of them singletons, with around 45% in the top ten. This receptor was obtained from a man aged 18 to 30 who had mild COVID-19 (a few samples of this study predate the infection). Cell type and time point are not known. The sample consisted of PBMCs or a T cell subset sorted from them (not recorded which). The chain joins TRBV5-1 to TRBJ2-1; 9 bases agree with TRBD1. CDR3 protein: CASSWTGEGLIHEQFF. CDR3 bases: TGCGCCAGCAGCTGGACAGGGGAAGGGCTCATCCATGAGCAGTTCTTC.